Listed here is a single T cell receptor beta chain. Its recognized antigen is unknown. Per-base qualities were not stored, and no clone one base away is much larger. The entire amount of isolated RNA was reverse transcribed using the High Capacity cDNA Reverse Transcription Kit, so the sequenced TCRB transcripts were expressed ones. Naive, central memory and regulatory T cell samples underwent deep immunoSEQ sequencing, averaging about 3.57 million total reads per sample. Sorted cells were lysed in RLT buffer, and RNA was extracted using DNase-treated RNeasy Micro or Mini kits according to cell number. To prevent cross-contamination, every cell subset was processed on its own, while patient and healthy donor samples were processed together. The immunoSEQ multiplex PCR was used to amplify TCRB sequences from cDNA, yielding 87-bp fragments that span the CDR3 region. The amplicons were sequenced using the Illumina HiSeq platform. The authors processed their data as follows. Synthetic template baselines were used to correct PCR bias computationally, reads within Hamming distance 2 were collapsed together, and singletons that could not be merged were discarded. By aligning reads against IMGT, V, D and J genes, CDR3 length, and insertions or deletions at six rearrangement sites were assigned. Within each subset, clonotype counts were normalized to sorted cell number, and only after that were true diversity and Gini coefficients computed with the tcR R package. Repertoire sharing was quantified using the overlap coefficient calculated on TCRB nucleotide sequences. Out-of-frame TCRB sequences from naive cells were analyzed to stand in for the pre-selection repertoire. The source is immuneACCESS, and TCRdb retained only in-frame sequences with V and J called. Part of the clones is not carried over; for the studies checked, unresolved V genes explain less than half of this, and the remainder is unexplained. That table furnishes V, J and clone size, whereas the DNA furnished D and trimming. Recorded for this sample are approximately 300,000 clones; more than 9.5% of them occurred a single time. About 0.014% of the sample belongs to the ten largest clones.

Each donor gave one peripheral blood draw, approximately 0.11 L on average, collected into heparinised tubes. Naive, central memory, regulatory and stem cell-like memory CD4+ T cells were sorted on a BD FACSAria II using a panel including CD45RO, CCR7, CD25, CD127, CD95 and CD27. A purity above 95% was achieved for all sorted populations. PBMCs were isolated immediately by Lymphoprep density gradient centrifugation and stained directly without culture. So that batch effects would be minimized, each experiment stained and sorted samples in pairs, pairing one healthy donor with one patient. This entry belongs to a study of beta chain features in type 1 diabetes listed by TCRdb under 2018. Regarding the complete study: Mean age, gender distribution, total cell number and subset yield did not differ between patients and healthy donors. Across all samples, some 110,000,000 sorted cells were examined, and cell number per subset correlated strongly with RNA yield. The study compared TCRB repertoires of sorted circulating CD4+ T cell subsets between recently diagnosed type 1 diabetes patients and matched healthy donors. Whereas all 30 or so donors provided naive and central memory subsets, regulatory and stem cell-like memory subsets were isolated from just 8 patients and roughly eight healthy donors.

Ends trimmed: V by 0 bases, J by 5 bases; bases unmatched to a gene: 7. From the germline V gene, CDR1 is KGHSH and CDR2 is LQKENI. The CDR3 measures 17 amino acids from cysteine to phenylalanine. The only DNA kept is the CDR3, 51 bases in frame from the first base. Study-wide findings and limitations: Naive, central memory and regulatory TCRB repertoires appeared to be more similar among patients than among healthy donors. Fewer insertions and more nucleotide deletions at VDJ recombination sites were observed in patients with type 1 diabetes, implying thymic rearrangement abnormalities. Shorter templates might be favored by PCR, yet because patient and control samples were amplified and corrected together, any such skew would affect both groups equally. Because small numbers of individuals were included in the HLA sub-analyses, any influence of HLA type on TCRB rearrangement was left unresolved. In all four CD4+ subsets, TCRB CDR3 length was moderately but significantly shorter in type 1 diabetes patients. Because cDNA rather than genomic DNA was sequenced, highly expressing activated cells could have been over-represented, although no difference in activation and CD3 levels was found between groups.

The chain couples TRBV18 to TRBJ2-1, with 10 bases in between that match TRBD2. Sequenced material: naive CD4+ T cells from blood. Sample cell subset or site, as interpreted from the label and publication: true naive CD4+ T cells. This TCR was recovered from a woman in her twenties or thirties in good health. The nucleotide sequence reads TGTGCCAGCTCACCACCGGGTGGGCTAGCGGGAGACAATGAGCAGTTCTTC. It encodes CASSPPGGLAGDNEQFF.